This entry lists 23 T cell receptor beta chains sequenced from one sample in a study of blood T cell repertoires in COVID-19. Data came from immunoSEQ multiplex PCR; TCRdb stores just in-frame clones and leaves some out. The table includes around 250,000 clones, approximately 81% detected once. Sequencing was performed on peripheral blood. These receptors came from a woman under 30 with acute or convalescent COVID-19.

The rearrangement links TRBV12-3 or TRBV12-4 to TRBJ2-7; 8 bases agree with TRBD1. Trimming removed 6 bases from V and 2 bases from J; junction bases left unmatched: 3. CDR3 length equals 13 residues. CDR3 DNA sequence: TGTGCCAGCAGCGACAGGGGAACCTACGAGCAGTACTTC. Its translation is CASSDRGTYEQYF.

The chain has TRBV7-2 and TRBJ2-5; 7 nucleotides match TRBD2. The CDR3 loop spans 16 amino acids. From germline, CDR1 is SGHTA and CDR2 FQGNSA. V shed 5 bases and J 1 base; nucleotides not matched to a gene: 10. Here the CDR3 DNA reads TGTGCCAGCAGCCTCCGACTAGCCCTCATCCAAGAGACCCAGTACTTC. Translating gives CASSLRLALIQETQYF.

The chain has TRBV7-9 and TRBJ2-7; 7 nucleotides align to TRBD1. Germline V lookup: CDR1 SEHNR, CDR2 FQNEAQ (reference sequence). The CDR3 consists of 18 residues. Trimming at V came to 2 bases and at J to 1 base, leaving 14 bases not matched to a gene. The CDR3 DNA reads as TGTGCCAGCAGCTTAAAGTTGGTGACAGGGCGAATTTCCTACGAGCAGTACTTC. Its translation: CASSLKLVTGRISYEQYF.

V and J are TRBV9 and TRBJ1-6, with D perhaps matching TRBD1 (6 bases). Germline V gene lookup returns CDR1 SGDLS and CDR2 YYNGEE. The CDR3 has 16 residues. Trimming took 2 bases from V and 7 from J, leaving 16 bases between them. CDR3 in DNA: TGTGCCAGCAGCGTCCAGGACAGCCTGGTCAATTCACCCCTCCACTTT. Amino acid sequence: CASSVQDSLVNSPLHF.

The chain recombines TRBV19 with TRBJ2-6; TRBD1 matches at 10 bases. Germline CDR1 reads LNHDA; CDR2 reads SQIVND (reference sequence). CDR3 length equals 14 residues. V lost 5 bases, J lost 12 bases, and 7 bases stayed unmatched. CDR3 coding DNA: TGTGCCAGTAGTCCCGGACAGGGGGAGGCCGTCCTGACTTTC. Its translation is CASSPGQGEAVLTF. Drawing the rest from reference TRBV19 and TRBJ2-6, the complete variable domain is DGGITQSPKYLFRKEGQNVTLSCEQNLNHDAMYWYRQDPGQGLRLIYYSQIVNDFQKGDIAEGYSVSREKKESFPLTVTSAQKNPTAFYLCASSPGQGEAVLTFGAGSRLTVL.

The J gene is TRBJ2-1, the V gene TRBV3-1 (or the pseudogene TRBV3-2); possibly TRBD2 for D (5 bases). The V and J ends lost 4 bases and 5 bases respectively, with 12 bases between them. The CDR3 is 14 residues long. Germline V gene data show CDR1 as LGHDT and CDR2 as YNNKEL (reference sequence). The CDR3 region has the DNA TGTGCCAGCAGCCCCTTCGGGAATCACAATGAGCAGTTCTTC. This sequence encodes CASSPFGNHNEQFF.

DNA of the CDR3: TGTGCCAGCAGTAAAGGGGGTATGAACACTGAAGCTTTCTTT. Amino acid sequence: CASSKGGMNTEAFF. This chain connects TRBV27 to TRBJ1-1, with D maybe TRBD1 (6 bases). CDR1 and CDR2 from the germline V gene are MNHEY and SMNVEV (reference sequence). Trimming removed 5 bases at V and 0 bases at J, with 10 bases between. This CDR3 comprises 14 residues.

V is TRBV24-1 and J is TRBJ1-1; 7 nucleotides line up with TRBD1. V lost 8 bases and J lost 6; bases outside the gene matches: 8. Germline V gene lookup returns CDR1 KGHDR and CDR2 SFDVKD. This CDR3 has 13 amino acids. The CDR3: CATKATGRAEAFF. The CDR3 DNA reads TGTGCCACCAAGGCGACAGGGCGAGCTGAAGCTTTCTTT.

The rearrangement uses TRBV7-2 and TRBJ1-5, with unresolved D. CDR3 length: 14 amino acids. V lost 6 bases and J lost 0, with 9 bases in between. CDR1 is SGHTA, CDR2 FQGNSA, per germline. The CDR3 sequence is CASSLFSSNQPQHF. The DNA of the CDR3 is TGTGCCAGCAGTCTTTTCAGTAGCAATCAGCCCCAGCATTTT.

This rearrangement joins TRBV6-5 to TRBJ2-7, with D perhaps TRBD1 (5 bases). V lost 9 bases to trimming and J lost 3 bases, with 18 bases between them. The CDR3 extends over 14 amino acids. Germline CDR1 and CDR2: MNHEY and SVGAGI. The CDR3 spells CARTSDRNVYEQYF. The CDR3 DNA is TGTGCCAGGACGAGTGACAGAAACGTCTACGAGCAGTACTTC.

V is TRBV10-3 and J is TRBJ2-7; maybe TRBD1 (5 bases). Trimming removed 0 bases from V and 3 bases from J, with 12 bases in between. The V gene's germline CDR1 is ENHRY and CDR2 SYGVKD. The length of the CDR3 is 15 residues. CDR3: CAISESSPGNYEQYF. CDR3 sequence (DNA): TGTGCCATCAGTGAGTCGTCCCCAGGGAACTACGAGCAGTACTTC.

V is TRBV30 and J is TRBJ2-1; possibly TRBD2 for D (6 bases). The CDR3 is 13 residues long. Germline V lookup: CDR1 GTSNPN, CDR2 SVGIG (reference sequence). V was shortened by 5 bases and J by 6 bases, with 14 bases between the two germline ends. The CDR3: CAWEEGVGNEQFF. The CDR3 bases are TGTGCCTGGGAGGAGGGAGTGGGCAATGAGCAGTTCTTC.

The chain has TRBV5-1 and TRBJ2-1; TRBD2 aligns across 11 bases. V was clipped by 4 bases and J by 2 bases; unmatched bases: 8. There are 17 residues in the CDR3. CDR1 and CDR2 from the germline V gene are SGHRS and YFSETQ. CDR3: CASSRITSGGPYNEQFF. The DNA of the CDR3 is TGCGCCAGCAGCCGAATAACTAGCGGGGGCCCCTACAATGAGCAGTTCTTC.

This clone was observed a handful of times. The V call is TRBV30, the J call TRBJ1-2, with no clear D. The V gene lost 3 bases and the J gene lost 7 bases, with 21 bases spanning the gap. Germline V CDR1 and CDR2: GTSNPN, SVGIG (reference sequence). This CDR3 has 15 residues. CDR3 in DNA: TGTGCCTGGAGCGCACTCGGGGTGGCAGCCTCTGGCTACACCTTC. This codes for CAWSALGVAASGYTF.

V gene TRBV11-2 combines with J gene TRBJ2-3; possibly TRBD2 for D (6 bases). Germline lookup yields CDR1 SGHAT and CDR2 FQNNGV. The CDR3 is 15 residues long. Trimming shortened V by 5 bases and J by 0 bases, and 12 bases separated the two germline ends. CDR3: CASSKGLTSTDTQYF. In DNA, the CDR3 is TGTGCCAGCAGCAAGGGACTGACTAGCACAGATACGCAGTATTTT.

This chain connects TRBV18 to TRBJ1-5, with D hard to call. Per germline, CDR1 KGHSH and CDR2 LQKENI. This CDR3 spans 15 amino acids. The germline V and J ends were trimmed by 3 bases and 6 bases, with 15 bases remaining between them. CDR3 in DNA: TGTGCCAGCTCACCGACGGCTGCATCAGGTCAGCCCCAGCATTTT. It codes for CASSPTAASGQPQHF.

The chain is built from TRBV28 and TRBJ2-5; D is possibly TRBD2 (5 bases). Germline CDR1 is MDHEN and CDR2 is SYDVKM. The CDR3 spans 13 residues. Trimming removed 5 bases from V and 5 bases from J, with 12 bases in between. The CDR3 spells CASSKLVWETQYF. In DNA, the CDR3 is TGTGCCAGCAGTAAACTAGTTTGGGAGACCCAGTACTTC.

The chain uses TRBV2 and TRBJ1-4, with 7 bases fitting TRBD1. The V gene end was trimmed by 4 bases and the J gene end by 0 bases; junction bases not matched to a gene: 2. Germline assignment: CDR1 SNHLY and CDR2 FYNNEI. CDR3 size: 15 residues. CDR3 DNA: TGTGCCAGCAGTGGGGACAGTGCAACTAATGAAAAACTGTTTTTT. This codes for CASSGDSATNEKLFF.

V gene TRBV7-8 combines with J gene TRBJ2-2; 8 bases map to TRBD1. Losses at the gene ends were 1 base for V and 7 bases for J; bases not matched to a gene: 11. The germline CDR1 and CDR2 sequences are SGHVS and FQNEAQ. The CDR3 loop spans 17 amino acids. CDR3 nucleotide sequence: TGTGCCAGCAGCTTAGGGGCCGGGACAGGCGCGGGCGGGGAGCTGTTTTTT. Translated, it gives CASSLGAGTGAGGELFF.

This clone occurred a few times. The chain recombines TRBV11-3 with TRBJ2-1, with 7 bases identical to TRBD1. Germline trimming cut 5 bases from V and 6 bases from J; bases unmatched to any gene: 22. The CDR3 loop spans 19 amino acids. CDR1 and CDR2 (germline): SGHNT, YENEEA. CDR3 nucleotides: TGTGCCAGCAGCCGCTGTGAGCAGGGTGTATCCCCAGGGGGCAATGAGCAGTTCTTC. As protein: CASSRCEQGVSPGGNEQFF.

DNA of the CDR3: TGTGCCATCAGTGATTTTAATACGAGAGAACTGTTTTTT. This encodes CAISDFNTRELFF. J is TRBJ1-4 and V is TRBV10-3; no reliable D call. From germline, CDR1 is ENHRY and CDR2 SYGVKD. The CDR3 runs to 13 residues. The V and J ends lost 3 bases and 12 bases respectively, with 14 bases between them.

This rearrangement joins TRBV30 to TRBJ2-7, with a possible D match to TRBD2 (6 bases). The length of the CDR3 is 12 residues. CDR1 and CDR2 from the germline V gene are GTSNPN and SVGIG (reference sequence). V was pared by 7 bases and J by 2 bases, with 12 bases between. In DNA, the CDR3 is TGTGCCTCAGACCGGGGGACCTACGAGCAGTACTTC. Protein product: CASDRGTYEQYF.

This chain links TRBV7-2 with TRBJ2-1; 7 nucleotides match TRBD2. J lost 4 bases, V lost 1 base, and 13 bases had no gene match. The length of the CDR3 is 18 residues. Germline values: CDR1 SGHTA, CDR2 FQGNSA. In DNA, the CDR3 is TGTGCCAGCAGCTTAGTTGGGGTGGGTAGCGGGTTGTACAATGAGCAGTTCTTC. Translation gives CASSLVGVGSGLYNEQFF. Complete variable domain (other parts from reference TRBV7-2 and TRBJ2-1): GAGVSQSPSNKVTEKGKDVELRCDPISGHTALYWYRQSLGQGLEFLIYFQGNSAPDKSGLPSDRFSAERTGGSVSTLTIQRTQQEDSAVYLCASSLVGVGSGLYNEQFFGPGTRLTVL.